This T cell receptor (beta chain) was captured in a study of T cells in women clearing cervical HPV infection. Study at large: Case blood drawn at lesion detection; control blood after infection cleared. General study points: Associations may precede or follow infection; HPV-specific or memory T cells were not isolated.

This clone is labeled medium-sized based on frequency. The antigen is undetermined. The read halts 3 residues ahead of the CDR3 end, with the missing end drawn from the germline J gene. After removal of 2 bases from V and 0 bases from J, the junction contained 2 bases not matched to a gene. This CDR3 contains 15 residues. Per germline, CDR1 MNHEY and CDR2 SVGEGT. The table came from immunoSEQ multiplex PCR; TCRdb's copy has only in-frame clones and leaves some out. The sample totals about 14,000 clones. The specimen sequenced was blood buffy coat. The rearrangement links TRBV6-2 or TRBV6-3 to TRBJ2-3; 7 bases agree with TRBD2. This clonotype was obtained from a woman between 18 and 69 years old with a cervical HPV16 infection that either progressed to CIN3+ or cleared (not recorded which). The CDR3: CASSYPRGSTDTQYF. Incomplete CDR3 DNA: TGTGCCAGCAGTTACCCGCGGGGGAGCACAGATACG.